This TCR beta chain was recovered during a study of T-cell reconstitution after alpha-beta-depleted transplantation in children. This CDR3 comprises 14 residues. For TCRbeta, the library was prepared with unique molecular identifiers. TCRdb itself ran the PCR reads through MiXCR, one entry per CDR3 protein. This table has 350,000 to 500,000 distinct CDR3 sequences, over 40% appearing once. Study-level findings and limits: In some patients, recipient T cells and intrathymic progenitors surviving conditioning explained high day-60 diversity.

With respect to this clonotype: No antigen is known for it.

The source is a girl aged 2 to 10 with aplastic anemia, due to receive a stem cell transplant. J is TRBJ2-5 and V is TRBV12-2; TRBD1 reflects the table's D call only, with no check against the DNA. TRBV12-2 is termed a pseudogene. The sample was PBMCs, taken before TCRalphabeta/CD19-depleted stem cell transplant. In DNA form, the CDR3 reads TGTGCAAGTCGCTTGCGAAGGGGGCAGGTGACCCAGTACTTC. It yields the protein CASRLRRGQVTQYF.